This T cell receptor (beta chain) was identified during a study of CD8 T cell repertoires and HIV-1 epitope variants. Across the whole study: Separate wells received one of Twenty-five Gag or Nef variant peptides. Tested: three Gag epitope families, Nef HW9 and YT9. An uncultured baseline aliquot held 1M T cells. Study-wide results and caveats: Of roughly nine antigen-specific beta clonotypes, five to seven appeared to cross-react with escape variants.

With V trimmed by 3 bases and J by 4 bases, 12 bases remained unmatched. CDR1 and CDR2 (germline): SGHNT, YYREEE (reference sequence). The CDR3 is 16 residues long. Sequencing was performed with immunoSEQ multiplex PCR; in TCRdb, only in-frame clones are kept and a portion is missing. The profile shows a few thousand clones, more than 60% of them singletons. In regard to this clone: Its antigen is currently unknown.

The clonotype comes from a male donor with HIV. The gene calls are TRBV5-4 and TRBJ2-7, with 8 bases lining up with TRBD1. Sequencing was carried out using cultured CD8+ T cells derived from PBMCs. In DNA form, the CDR3 reads TGTGCCAGCAGCTGGCAGTCGACCAGGGGGCTATACGAGCAGTACTTC. Residues: CASSWQSTRGLYEQYF. Variable domain in full (rest from reference TRBV5-4 and TRBJ2-7): ETGVTQSPTHLIKTRGQQVTLRCSSQSGHNTVSWYQQALGQGPQFIFQYYREEENGRGNFPPRFSGLQFPNYSSELNVNALELDDSALYLCASSWQSTRGLYEQYFGPGTRLTVT.